This T cell receptor beta chain was profiled in a study of blood T cells in healthy people across ages. The CDR3 runs to 14 residues. The V end lost 3 bases, the J end lost 7 bases, and 18 bases lay between the germline ends. CDR1 and CDR2 from the germline V gene are SQVTM and ANQGSEA. Combining a sample-barcoded 5' primer with a J-beta primer mix, a second PCR ran for roughly 6 to 12 cycles. From the 5' RACE reads, TCRdb called clonotypes with MiXCR, one entry per CDR3 protein. The data hold about 380,000 distinct CDR3 sequences, with roughly half observed a single time. The sample consisted of blood. This clonotype was obtained from a man aged 55 to 69 in good health. The V call is TRBV29-1, the J call TRBJ1-2, with D possibly TRBD1 on 5 matching bases. The CDR3 loop is CSVDLVGPWSGYTF. The CDR3 DNA follows: TGCAGCGTTGACCTCGTGGGACCCTGGAGTGGCTACACCTTC.